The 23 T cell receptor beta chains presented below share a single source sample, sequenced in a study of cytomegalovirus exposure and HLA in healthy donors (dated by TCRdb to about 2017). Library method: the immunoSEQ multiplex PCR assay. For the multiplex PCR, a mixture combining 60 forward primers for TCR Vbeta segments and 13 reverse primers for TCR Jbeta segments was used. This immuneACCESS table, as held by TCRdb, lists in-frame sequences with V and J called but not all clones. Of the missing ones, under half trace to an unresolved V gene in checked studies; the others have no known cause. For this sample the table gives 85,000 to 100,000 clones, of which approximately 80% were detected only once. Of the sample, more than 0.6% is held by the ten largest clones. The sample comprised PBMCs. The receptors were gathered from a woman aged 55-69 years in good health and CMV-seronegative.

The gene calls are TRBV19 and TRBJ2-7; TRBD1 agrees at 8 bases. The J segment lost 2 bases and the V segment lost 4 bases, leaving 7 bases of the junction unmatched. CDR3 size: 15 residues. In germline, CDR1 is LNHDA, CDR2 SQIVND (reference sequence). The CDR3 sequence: CASSTGQATAYEQYF. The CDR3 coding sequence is TGTGCCAGTAGTACGGGACAGGCCACCGCCTACGAGCAGTACTTC.

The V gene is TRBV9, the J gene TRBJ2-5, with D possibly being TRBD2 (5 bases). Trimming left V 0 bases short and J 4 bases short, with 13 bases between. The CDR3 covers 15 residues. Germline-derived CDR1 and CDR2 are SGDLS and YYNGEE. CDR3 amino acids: CASSVAPLAGETQYF. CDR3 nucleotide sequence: TGTGCCAGCAGCGTAGCTCCCCTAGCAGGAGAGACCCAGTACTTC.

CDR3 nucleotide sequence: TGTGCCAGCAGTCAAGGACAGGGAACGAGGGTTGTTAGGGAAAAACTGTTTTTT. Translated: CASSQGQGTRVVREKLFF. The V and J genes are TRBV6-1 and TRBJ1-4; 8 bases map to TRBD1. The CDR3 contains 18 residues. Germline values: CDR1 MNHNS, CDR2 SASEGT. The trim removed 5 bases at V and 8 bases at J, leaving 19 bases unmatched.

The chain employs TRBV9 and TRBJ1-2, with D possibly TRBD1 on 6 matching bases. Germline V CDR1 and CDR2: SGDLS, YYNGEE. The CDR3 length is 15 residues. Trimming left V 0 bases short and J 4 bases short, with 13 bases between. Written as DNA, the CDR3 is TGTGCCAGCAGCGTAGGCGGGGGGCGCGTCTATGGCTACACCTTC. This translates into CASSVGGGRVYGYTF.

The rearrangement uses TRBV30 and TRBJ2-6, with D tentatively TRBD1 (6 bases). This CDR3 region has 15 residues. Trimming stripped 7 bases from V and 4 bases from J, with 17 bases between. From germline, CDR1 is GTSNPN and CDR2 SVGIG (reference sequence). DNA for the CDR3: TGTGCCTCCACCCCCTACAGGGCAGGGGCCAACGTCCTGACTTTC. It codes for CASTPYRAGANVLTF.

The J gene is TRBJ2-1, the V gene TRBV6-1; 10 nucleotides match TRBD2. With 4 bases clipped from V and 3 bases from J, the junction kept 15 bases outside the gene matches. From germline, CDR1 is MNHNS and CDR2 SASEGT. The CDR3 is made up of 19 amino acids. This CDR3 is CASSGWPSGSGRVYNEQFF. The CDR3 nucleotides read TGTGCCAGCAGTGGTTGGCCTAGCGGGAGTGGTAGGGTCTACAATGAGCAGTTCTTC.

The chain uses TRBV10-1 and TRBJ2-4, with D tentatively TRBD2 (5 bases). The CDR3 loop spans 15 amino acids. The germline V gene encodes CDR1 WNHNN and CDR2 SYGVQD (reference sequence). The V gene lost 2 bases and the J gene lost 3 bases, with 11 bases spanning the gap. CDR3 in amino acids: CASSERGWGKNIQYF. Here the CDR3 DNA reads TGCGCCAGCAGTGAGCGGGGATGGGGCAAAAACATTCAGTACTTC.

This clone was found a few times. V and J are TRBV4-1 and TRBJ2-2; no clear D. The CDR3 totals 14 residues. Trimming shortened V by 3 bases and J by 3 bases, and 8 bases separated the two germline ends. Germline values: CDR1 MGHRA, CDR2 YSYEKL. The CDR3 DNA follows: TGCGCCAGCAGCCACCAGGTGGACACCGGGGAGCTGTTTTTT. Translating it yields CASSHQVDTGELFF.

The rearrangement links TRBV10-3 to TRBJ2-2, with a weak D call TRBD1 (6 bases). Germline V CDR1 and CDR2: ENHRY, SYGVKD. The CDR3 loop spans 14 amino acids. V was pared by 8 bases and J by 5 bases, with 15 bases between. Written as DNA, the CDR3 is TGTGCCATCCAAGGACAGCCACAGACCGGGGAGCTGTTTTTT. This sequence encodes CAIQGQPQTGELFF.

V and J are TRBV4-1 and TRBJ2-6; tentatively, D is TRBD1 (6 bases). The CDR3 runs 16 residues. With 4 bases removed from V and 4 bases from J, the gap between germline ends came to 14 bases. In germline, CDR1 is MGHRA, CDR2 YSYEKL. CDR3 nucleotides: TGCGCCAGCAGCCGAGTACAGGGTGCAGGGGCCAACGTCCTGACTTTC. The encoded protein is CASSRVQGAGANVLTF.

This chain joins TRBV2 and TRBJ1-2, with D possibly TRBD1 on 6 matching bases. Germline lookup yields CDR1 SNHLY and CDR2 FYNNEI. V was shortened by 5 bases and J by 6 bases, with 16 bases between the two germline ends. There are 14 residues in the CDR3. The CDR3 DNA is TGTGCCAGCAGTCAACAGGGAAATCTACATGGCTACACCTTC. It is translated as CASSQQGNLHGYTF.

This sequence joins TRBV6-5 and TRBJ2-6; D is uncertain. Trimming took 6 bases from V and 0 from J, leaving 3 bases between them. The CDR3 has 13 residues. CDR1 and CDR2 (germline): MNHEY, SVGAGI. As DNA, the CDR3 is TGTGCCAGCAGCCTCTCTGGGGCCAACGTCCTGACTTTC. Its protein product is CASSLSGANVLTF.

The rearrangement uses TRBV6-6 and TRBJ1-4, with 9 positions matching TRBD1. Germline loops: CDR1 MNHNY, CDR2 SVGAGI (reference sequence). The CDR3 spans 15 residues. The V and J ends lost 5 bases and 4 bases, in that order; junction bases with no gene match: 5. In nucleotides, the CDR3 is TGTGCCAGCAGTCGACAGGGGGGGATTAATGAAAAACTGTTTTTT. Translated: CASSRQGGINEKLFF.

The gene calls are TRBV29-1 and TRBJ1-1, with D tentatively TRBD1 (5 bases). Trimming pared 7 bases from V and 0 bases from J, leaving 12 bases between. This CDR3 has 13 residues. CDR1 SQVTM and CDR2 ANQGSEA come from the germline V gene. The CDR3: CSAKGILNTEAFF. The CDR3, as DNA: TGCAGCGCGAAGGGGATTTTGAACACTGAAGCTTTCTTT.

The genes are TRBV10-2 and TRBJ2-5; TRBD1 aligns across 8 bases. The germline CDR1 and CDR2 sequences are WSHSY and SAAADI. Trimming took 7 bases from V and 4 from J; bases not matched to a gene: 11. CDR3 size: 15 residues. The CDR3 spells CASTGTGQGLETQYF. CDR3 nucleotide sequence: TGCGCCAGCACTGGGACAGGTCAGGGTTTAGAGACCCAGTACTTC.

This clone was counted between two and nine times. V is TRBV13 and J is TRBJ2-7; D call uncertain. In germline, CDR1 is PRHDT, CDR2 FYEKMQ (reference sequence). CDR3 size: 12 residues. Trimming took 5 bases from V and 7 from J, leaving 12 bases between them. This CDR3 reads CASSQTLQEQYF. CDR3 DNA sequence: TGTGCCAGCAGCCAAACTCTTCAAGAGCAGTACTTC.

Here the CDR3 DNA reads TGCGCCAGCAGCCCCCGAGCTAGCGGGGGATCAGATACGCAGTATTTT. It encodes CASSPRASGGSDTQYF. V is TRBV5-1 and J is TRBJ2-3; 10 bases agree with TRBD2. The CDR3 length is 16 residues. CDR1 and CDR2 (germline): SGHRS, YFSETQ. V was pared by 4 bases and J by 4 bases, with 9 bases of the junction left unmatched.

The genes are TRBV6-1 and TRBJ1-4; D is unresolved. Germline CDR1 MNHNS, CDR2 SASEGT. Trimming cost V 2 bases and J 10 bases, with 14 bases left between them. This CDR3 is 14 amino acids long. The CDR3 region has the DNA TGTGCCAGCAGTGAATCGAGTTCCCGGGGAAAACTGTTTTTT. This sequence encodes CASSESSSRGKLFF.

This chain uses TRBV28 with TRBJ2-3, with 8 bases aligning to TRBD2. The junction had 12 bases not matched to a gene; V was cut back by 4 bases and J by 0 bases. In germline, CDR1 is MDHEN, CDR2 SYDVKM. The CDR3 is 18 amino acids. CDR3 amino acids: CASSSPGLGGPSTDTQYF. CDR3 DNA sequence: TGTGCCAGCAGTTCTCCGGGACTAGGGGGGCCTAGCACAGATACGCAGTATTTT.

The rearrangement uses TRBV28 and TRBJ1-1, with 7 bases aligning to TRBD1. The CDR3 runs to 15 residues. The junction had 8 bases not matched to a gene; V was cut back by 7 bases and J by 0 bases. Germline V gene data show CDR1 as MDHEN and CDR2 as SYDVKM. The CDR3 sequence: CASTIGGRVNTEAFF. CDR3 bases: TGTGCCAGCACCATAGGGGGCAGGGTGAACACTGAAGCTTTCTTT.

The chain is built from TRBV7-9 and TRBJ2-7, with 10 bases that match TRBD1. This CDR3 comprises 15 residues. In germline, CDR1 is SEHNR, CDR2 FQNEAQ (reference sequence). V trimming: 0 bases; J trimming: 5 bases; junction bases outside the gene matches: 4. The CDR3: CASSLAPGQGHEQYF. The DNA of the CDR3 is TGTGCCAGCAGCTTAGCTCCGGGACAGGGGCACGAGCAGTACTTC. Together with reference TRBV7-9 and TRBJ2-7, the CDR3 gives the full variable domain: DTGVSQNPRHKITKRGQNVTFRCDPISEHNRLYWYRQTLGQGPEFLTYFQNEAQLEKSRLLSDRFSAERPKGSFSTLEIQRTEQGDSAMYLCASSLAPGQGHEQYFGPGTRLTVT.

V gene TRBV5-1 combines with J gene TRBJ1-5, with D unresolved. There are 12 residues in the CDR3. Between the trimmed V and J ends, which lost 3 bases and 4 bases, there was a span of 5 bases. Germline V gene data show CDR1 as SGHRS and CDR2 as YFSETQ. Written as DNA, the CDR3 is TGCGCCAGCAGCTCCATGAATCAGCCCCAGCATTTT. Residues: CASSSMNQPQHF.

The CDR3 is CASSQGLAGVPDTQYF. The CDR3 nucleotides are TGCGCCAGCAGCCAAGGTTTAGCGGGAGTGCCAGATACGCAGTATTTT. V is TRBV4-3 and J is TRBJ2-3; TRBD2 matches at 9 bases. Germline values: CDR1 LGHNA, CDR2 YSLEER. The V and J ends lost 1 base and 4 bases, in that order; junction bases with no gene match: 6. CDR3 length: 16 amino acids.